This T cell receptor beta chain was recorded in a study of OX40 agonist ivuxolimab in advanced cancers. The overall study: Across the patients, intravenous ivuxolimab was delivered every 2 weeks at 0.01 to 10 mg/kg.

The assay was immunoSEQ multiplex PCR, and TCRdb's table has in-frame clones only and misses some. The top ten clones hold approximately 15% of a sample with tens of thousands of clones, 93% of them seen once. Germline CDR1 MGHRA, CDR2 YSYEKL. V shed 5 bases, J shed 2 bases, and the junction held 7 bases outside the gene matches. The CDR3 consists of 15 residues. Systemic immunosuppression or a history of autoimmune disease excluded patients. The sample consisted of CD4+ or CD8+ T cells sorted from blood, taken in a trial of the OX40 agonist ivuxolimab. This TCR derives from an adult with an advanced solid tumor such as melanoma, head and neck, liver or kidney cancer. The V gene is TRBV4-1, the J gene TRBJ2-7; TRBD1 matches 9 bases. The CDR3 nucleotides read TGCGCCAGCAGCACCCCGACAGGGGGACCCTACGAGCAGTACTTC. It encodes CASSTPTGGPYEQYF.